The entry that follows covers one T cell receptor (beta chain) sequence. What it binds is unknown. This record belongs to a study of long-term antiretroviral therapy in people with HIV. The study, taken as a whole, reports: Information on adherence, resistance and therapy changes was unavailable. Clonotypes expanded prior to ART showed repertoire dominance at all sampled time points.

Survey-level resolution applied to immunoSEQ assay v3.0. Per-sample targets for sequencing were roughly 35,000-50,000 T-cell genomes. Repertoires were generated with immunoSEQ multiplex PCR, while TCRdb's copy carries only in-frame clones and drops some. The table lists 29,000 or so clones, 94% of them singletons. V lost 1 base and J lost 2, with 6 bases in between. There are 14 residues in the CDR3. Germline loops: CDR1 GTSNPN, CDR2 SVGIG (reference sequence). This sequence was found in a man aged 45-65 years with HIV. The material was unsorted PBMCs, obtained approximately 7.4 years after starting antiretroviral therapy. V is TRBV30 and J is TRBJ2-6; possible D gene TRBD1, 6 bases. The CDR3 sequence is CAWSAGAGANVLTF. The CDR3 nucleotides are TGTGCCTGGAGTGCAGGGGCTGGGGCCAACGTCCTGACTTTC.